This T cell receptor (beta chain) comes out of a study of blood T cells in healthy people across ages. The CDR3 sequence is 11 residues long. Germline CDR1 is MNHEY and CDR2 is SVGAGI. The V end lost 5 bases, the J end lost 8 bases, and 9 bases lay between the germline ends. Notes on this clonotype: Its target is not known.

Regarding the study as a whole: Fewer expanded clones and more diversity marked long-lived versus aged donors.

At least 7 million PBMCs were isolated per sample. Next came a second PCR, run for roughly 6 to 11 cycles, which used a sample-barcoded 5' primer along with a J-beta primer mix. Each CDR3 protein is one row after TCRdb ran MiXCR on the 5' RACE reads. The sample has around 990,000 distinct CDR3 sequences, approximately 26% seen once; the top ten hold 0.75%. The sample was also reused in another study, on T cells of mothers and their children. That study reports: A few healthy Caucasian mothers gave samples, and so did their six children.

The TCR was taken from a girl aged 2 to 10 in good health. The V gene is TRBV6-5, the J gene TRBJ1-2; D uncertain. The sequenced sample consisted of blood. As DNA, the CDR3 is TGTGCCAGCAGTACGGGCGGGGGCTACACCTTC. Protein sequence: CASSTGGGYTF.